This TCR beta chain originates from a study of blood T cell repertoires in COVID-19. Study-level background: Donors in the United States, Italy and Spain gave samples during acute or convalescent COVID-19. Sources were T cells, B-cell-depleted T cells, or PBMCs; the material itself was cDNA or gDNA.

Germline CDR1 reads SEHNR; CDR2 reads FQNEAQ (reference sequence). The CDR3 sequence is 14 residues long. With 2 bases removed from V and 2 bases from J, the gap between germline ends came to 10 bases. This clone appeared once. Per the original data handling: Amplification of reference gene primers provided the estimated nucleated cell counts. Profiled with immunoSEQ multiplex PCR; TCRdb holds only in-frame clones, not every one. The V and J calls and clone size come from that table; D and trimming were worked out from the DNA. The sample holds over 200,000 clones, 82% seen once. The sample was peripheral blood. The sequence came from a woman between 35 and 50 years old with acute or convalescent COVID-19. The V and J genes are TRBV7-9 and TRBJ2-7; D gene unclear. CDR3 sequence reads: CASSLSGTTYEQYF. The CDR3 nucleotides read TGTGCCAGCAGCTTAAGTGGCACAACCTACGAGCAGTACTTC.